The clone carrying this T cell receptor (beta chain) has a single count. How the authors handled the data: It was from reference gene primer amplification that nucleated cell counts were estimated. Sequenced by immunoSEQ multiplex PCR; TCRdb stores in-frame clones only, minus some. V and J calls plus clone size are reproduced from that table; the DNA served to infer D and trimming. Seen here are 65,000 or so clones, about 85% observed once, and the top ten hold about 9.5%. The data originate from a study of blood T cell repertoires in COVID-19. Study context: Samples of COVID-19 (acute and convalescent) were obtained from the United States, Italy and Spain. T cells, B-cell-depleted T cells, or PBMCs supplied cDNA or gDNA.

The sequenced sample consisted of peripheral blood. The sequence came from a human donor with acute or convalescent COVID-19. The donor label of this sample is uncertain.

The CDR3 loop reads CASSNIQGAGTEAFF. As DNA, the CDR3 is TGCGCCAGCAGCAACATACAGGGGGCGGGTACTGAAGCTTTCTTT. This chain uses TRBV5-1 with TRBJ1-1, with 9 bases that match TRBD1. The junction had 9 bases not matched to a gene; V was cut back by 4 bases and J by 5 bases. Looked up from germline, CDR1 is SGHRS and CDR2 is YFSETQ. This CDR3 contains 15 residues.